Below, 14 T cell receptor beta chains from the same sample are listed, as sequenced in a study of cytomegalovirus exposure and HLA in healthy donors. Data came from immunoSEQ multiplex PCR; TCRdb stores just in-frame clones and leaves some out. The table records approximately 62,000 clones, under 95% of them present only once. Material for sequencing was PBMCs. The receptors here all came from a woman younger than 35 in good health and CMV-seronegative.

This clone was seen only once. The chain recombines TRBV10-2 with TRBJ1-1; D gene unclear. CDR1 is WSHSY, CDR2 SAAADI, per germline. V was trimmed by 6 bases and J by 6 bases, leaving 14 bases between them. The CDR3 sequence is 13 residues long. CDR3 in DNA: TGCGCCAGCAGCCTTGCTAAAGCCTCTGAAGCTTTCTTT. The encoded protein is CASSLAKASEAFF.

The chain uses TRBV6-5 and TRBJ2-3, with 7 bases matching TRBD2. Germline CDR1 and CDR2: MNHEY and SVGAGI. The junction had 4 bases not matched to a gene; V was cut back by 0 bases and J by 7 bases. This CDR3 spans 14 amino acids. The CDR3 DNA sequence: TGTGCCAGCAGTTACTCACGGACTAGTAATACGCAGTATTTT. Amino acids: CASSYSRTSNTQYF.

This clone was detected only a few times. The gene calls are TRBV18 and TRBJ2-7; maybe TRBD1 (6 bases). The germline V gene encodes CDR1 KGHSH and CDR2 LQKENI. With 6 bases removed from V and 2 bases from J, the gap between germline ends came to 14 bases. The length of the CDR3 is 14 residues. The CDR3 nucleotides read TGTGCCAGCTCCCTCTCTACAGGGCCCTACGAGCAGTACTTC. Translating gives CASSLSTGPYEQYF.

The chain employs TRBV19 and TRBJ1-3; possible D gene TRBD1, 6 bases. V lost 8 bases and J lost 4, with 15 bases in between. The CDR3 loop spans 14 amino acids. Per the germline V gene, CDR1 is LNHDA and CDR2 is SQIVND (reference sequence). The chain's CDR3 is CASCGQFKGNTIYF. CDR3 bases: TGTGCCAGTTGTGGACAGTTTAAAGGAAACACCATATATTTT.

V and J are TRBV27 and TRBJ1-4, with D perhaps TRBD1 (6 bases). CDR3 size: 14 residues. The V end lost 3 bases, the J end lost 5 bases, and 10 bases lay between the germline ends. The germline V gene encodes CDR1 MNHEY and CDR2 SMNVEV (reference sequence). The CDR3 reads CASSFVQGNEKLFF. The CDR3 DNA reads TGTGCCAGCAGTTTCGTCCAGGGGAATGAAAAACTGTTTTTT.

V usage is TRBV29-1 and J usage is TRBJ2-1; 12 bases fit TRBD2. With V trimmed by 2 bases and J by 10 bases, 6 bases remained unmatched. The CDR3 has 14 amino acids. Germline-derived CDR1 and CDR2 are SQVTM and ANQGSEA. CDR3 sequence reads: CSVESLAGGREQFF. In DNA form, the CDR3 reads TGCAGCGTTGAATCACTAGCGGGAGGCCGGGAGCAGTTCTTC.

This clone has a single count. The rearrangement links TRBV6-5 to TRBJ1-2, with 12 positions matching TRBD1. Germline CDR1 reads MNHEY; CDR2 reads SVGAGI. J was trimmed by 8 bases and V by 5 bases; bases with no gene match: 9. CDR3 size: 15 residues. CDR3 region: CASSPPGQGAEGYTF. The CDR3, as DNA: TGTGCCAGCAGTCCTCCGGGACAGGGGGCAGAGGGCTACACCTTC.

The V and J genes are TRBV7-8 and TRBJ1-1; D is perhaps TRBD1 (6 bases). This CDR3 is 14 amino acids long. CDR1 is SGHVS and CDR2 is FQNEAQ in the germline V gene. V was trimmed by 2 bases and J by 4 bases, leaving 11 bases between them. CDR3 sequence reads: CASSLRGRGTEAFF. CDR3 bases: TGTGCCAGCAGCTTACGAGGCAGGGGCACTGAAGCTTTCTTT.

The CDR3 spells CASSLWTSVDNEQFF. CDR3 in DNA: TGTGCCAGCAGCCTGTGGACTAGCGTTGACAATGAGCAGTTCTTC. This rearrangement joins TRBV7-2 to TRBJ2-1; TRBD2 matches 9 bases. The V and J ends lost 5 bases and 5 bases, in that order; junction bases with no gene match: 7. CDR1 SGHTA and CDR2 FQGNSA come from the germline V gene. The CDR3 totals 15 residues. Looking up the rest from reference TRBV7-2 and TRBJ2-1 gives the full variable domain: GAGVSQSPSNKVTEKGKDVELRCDPISGHTALYWYRQSLGQGLEFLIYFQGNSAPDKSGLPSDRFSAERTGGSVSTLTIQRTQQEDSAVYLCASSLWTSVDNEQFFGPGTRLTVL.

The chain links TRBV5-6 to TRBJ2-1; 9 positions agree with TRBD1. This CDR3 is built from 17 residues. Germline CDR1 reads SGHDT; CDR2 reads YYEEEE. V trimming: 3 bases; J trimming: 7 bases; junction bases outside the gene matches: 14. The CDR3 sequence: CASSSWWGDRGMNEQFF. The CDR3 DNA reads TGTGCCAGCAGCTCTTGGTGGGGTGACAGGGGGATGAATGAGCAGTTCTTC.

CDR3 protein: CASSFGQGNSMNTEAFF. The CDR3 DNA reads TGTGCCAGTAGTTTCGGACAGGGGAATTCTATGAACACTGAAGCTTTCTTT. The chain uses TRBV19 and TRBJ1-1, with 9 nucleotides matching TRBD1. The CDR3 loop spans 17 amino acids. Germline trimming cut 5 bases from V and 0 bases from J; bases unmatched to any gene: 10. The germline V gene has CDR1 LNHDA and CDR2 SQIVND (reference sequence).

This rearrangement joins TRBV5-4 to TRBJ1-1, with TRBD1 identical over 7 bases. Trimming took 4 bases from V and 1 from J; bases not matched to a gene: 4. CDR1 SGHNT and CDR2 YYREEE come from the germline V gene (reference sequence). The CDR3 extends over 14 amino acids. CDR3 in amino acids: CASSPRQGNTEAFF. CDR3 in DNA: TGTGCCAGCAGCCCGCGACAGGGGAACACTGAAGCTTTCTTT.

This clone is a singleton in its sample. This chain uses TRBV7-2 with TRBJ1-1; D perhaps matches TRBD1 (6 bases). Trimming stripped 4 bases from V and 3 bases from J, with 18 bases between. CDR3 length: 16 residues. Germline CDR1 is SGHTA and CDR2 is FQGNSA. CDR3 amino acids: CASSSYGGGGDTEAFF. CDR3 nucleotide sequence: TGTGCCAGCAGCTCCTACGGGGGAGGGGGGGACACTGAAGCTTTCTTT.

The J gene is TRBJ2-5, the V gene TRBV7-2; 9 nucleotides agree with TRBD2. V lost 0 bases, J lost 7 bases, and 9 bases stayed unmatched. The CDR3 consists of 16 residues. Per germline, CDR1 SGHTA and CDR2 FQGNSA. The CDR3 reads CASSLAGREGRGTQYF. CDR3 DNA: TGTGCCAGCAGCTTAGCGGGGCGGGAGGGCCGAGGGACCCAGTACTTC.